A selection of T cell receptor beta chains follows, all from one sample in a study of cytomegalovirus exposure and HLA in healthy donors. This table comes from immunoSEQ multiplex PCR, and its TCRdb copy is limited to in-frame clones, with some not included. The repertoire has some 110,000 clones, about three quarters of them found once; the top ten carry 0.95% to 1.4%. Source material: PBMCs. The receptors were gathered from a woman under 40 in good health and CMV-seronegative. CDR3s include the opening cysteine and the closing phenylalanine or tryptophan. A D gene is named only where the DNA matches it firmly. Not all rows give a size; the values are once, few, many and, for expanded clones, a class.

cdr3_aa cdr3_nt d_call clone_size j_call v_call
CASSFRGRAQPQHF TGTGCCAGCAGCTTCAGGGGACGGGCTCAGCCCCAGCATTTT . . TRBJ1-5 TRBV5-6
CASSDHRESEDTQYF TGTGCCAGCAGTGACCACAGGGAATCGGAAGATACGCAGTATTTT . . TRBJ2-3 TRBV2
CASSPIQEGEAFF TGTGCCAGCAGCCCGATTCAGGAGGGGGAAGCTTTCTTT . . TRBJ1-1 TRBV11-3
CASSSSGLAGITDTQYF TGTGCCAGCAGCTCGTCCGGACTAGCGGGGATCACAGATACGCAGTATTTT TRBD2 . TRBJ2-3 TRBV11-3
CASSEFGAATYEQYF TGTGCCAGCAGTGAATTTGGTGCAGCGACCTACGAGCAGTACTTC . . TRBJ2-7 TRBV6-1
CASSSSAADTQYF TGTGCTAGCAGCTCCTCAGCGGCAGATACGCAGTATTTT . . TRBJ2-3 TRBV7-7
CASRDRELGNQPQHF TGTGCCAGCAGAGACAGGGAATTGGGCAATCAGCCCCAGCATTTT TRBD1 . TRBJ1-5 TRBV6-1
CASSQLGAGSYNEQFF TGTGCCAGCAGCCAACTCGGTGCAGGCTCCTACAATGAGCAGTTCTTC . . TRBJ2-1 TRBV14
CASSLGSGPPNEQFF TGTGCCAGCAGCTTGGGTAGCGGACCCCCCAATGAGCAGTTCTTC . . TRBJ2-1 TRBV5-6
CASSLASEKLFF TGTGCCAGCAGCTTAGCGAGTGAAAAACTGTTTTTT . . TRBJ1-4 TRBV7-9
CASSPTYLCTDTQYF TGTGCCAGCTCACCCACTTATCTTTGCACAGATACGCAGTATTTT . . TRBJ2-3 TRBV18
CASSGQAGYTF TGTGCCAGCTCCGGACAGGCGGGCTACACCTTC TRBD1 . TRBJ1-2 TRBV18
CASSQQTGSGYGYTF TGTGCCAGCAGCCAACAGACAGGGTCTGGCTATGGCTACACCTTC TRBD1 . TRBJ1-2 TRBV14
CASSLGQASLYGYTF TGTGCCAGCAGCTTGGGACAGGCCAGTCTCTATGGCTACACCTTC TRBD1 . TRBJ1-2 TRBV7-2
CASSLGVGGETQYF TGTGCCAGCAGCTTAGGGGTGGGCGGGGAGACCCAGTACTTC . . TRBJ2-5 TRBV7-9
CATSWGLTGVSVGYTF TGTGCCACCAGCTGGGGGTTGACAGGGGTTTCGGTGGGCTACACCTTC TRBD1 . TRBJ1-2 TRBV15
CASSSGGGGIHTEAFF TGTGCCAGCAGCTCCGGGGGGGGTGGGATCCACACTGAAGCTTTCTTT . . TRBJ1-1 TRBV7-8
CASSQESGQGSYGYTF TGTGCCAGCAGCCAAGAATCGGGACAGGGTAGCTATGGCTACACCTTC TRBD1 . TRBJ1-2 TRBV4-2
CASSFFRLSGELFF TGTGCCAGCAGCTTTTTCAGGTTATCCGGGGAGCTGTTTTTT . . TRBJ2-2 TRBV16
CASSTSRQGTNEKLFF TGTGCCAGCAGCACATCCCGACAGGGCACTAATGAAAAACTGTTTTTT TRBD1 few TRBJ1-4 TRBV7-2
CASSISRLDEQFF TGTGCCAGTAGTATTAGTCGACTAGATGAGCAGTTCTTC . . TRBJ2-1 TRBV19
CASSYGTGGVNGGYTF TGTGCCAGCAGTTATGGGACAGGGGGAGTCAACGGTGGCTACACCTTC TRBD1 . TRBJ1-2 TRBV6-5
CAISSGQGNTEAFF TGTGCCATCAGCTCAGGACAGGGGAACACTGAAGCTTTCTTT TRBD1 few TRBJ1-1 TRBV10-3
CASSSGVPTSTDTQYF TGTGCCAGCAGCTCCGGGGTGCCAACTAGCACAGATACGCAGTATTTT . . TRBJ2-3 TRBV5-4
CASSDGGTSGRDEQFF TGTGCCAGCAGTGATGGGGGGACTAGCGGGAGGGATGAGCAGTTCTTC TRBD2 . TRBJ2-1 TRBV6-1
CASSGRGPDSSGDLRGTQYF TGTGCCAGCAGCGGCAGGGGGCCAGATTCTAGCGGGGATCTTAGGGGTACGCAGTATTTT . . TRBJ2-3 TRBV9
CASSPRGQGRYEQYF TGTGCCAGCTCACCTAGGGGGCAGGGTCGGTACGAGCAGTACTTC TRBD1 . TRBJ2-7 TRBV18
CASSLDGTWNTGELFF TGTGCCAGCAGCTTGGATGGGACTTGGAACACCGGGGAGCTGTTTTTT . . TRBJ2-2 TRBV5-6
CASSFDRYMNTEAFF TGCGCCAGCAGCTTCGACAGATACATGAACACTGAAGCTTTCTTT . . TRBJ1-1 TRBV5-1
CAWSLAGLAKNIQYF TGTGCCTGGAGTCTAGCGGGTCTAGCCAAAAACATTCAGTACTTC TRBD2 . TRBJ2-4 TRBV30
CASSLIGTSGTIEQFF TGTGCCAGCAGCTTAATTGGGACTAGCGGGACTATAGAGCAGTTCTTC TRBD2 . TRBJ2-1 TRBV7-2
CASSSMGQGSGQPQHF TGTGCCAGCAGCTCGATGGGACAGGGGAGCGGCCAGCCCCAGCATTTT TRBD1 . TRBJ1-5 TRBV7-2
CASSRTGPDYEQYF TGTGCCAGCAGCAGGACAGGACCTGACTACGAGCAGTACTTC TRBD1 . TRBJ2-7 TRBV5-4
CASSQGLAGVAYNEQFF TGTGCCAGCAGCCAAGGACTAGCGGGAGTGGCCTACAATGAGCAGTTCTTC TRBD2 . TRBJ2-1 TRBV4-2
CASSKALRGRRETQYF TGTGCCAGCAGCAAAGCGCTCAGGGGGCGCAGGGAGACCCAGTACTTC . . TRBJ2-5 TRBV21-1
CASSQAKPGLAGEIETQYF TGCGCCAGCAGCCAAGCGAAACCGGGACTAGCGGGGGAGATAGAGACCCAGTACTTC TRBD2 . TRBJ2-5 TRBV4-1
CASTPAWDRTYEQYF TGTGCCAGCACCCCGGCTTGGGACAGAACCTACGAGCAGTACTTC TRBD1 . TRBJ2-7 TRBV6-4
CASSIGDRGRNGYTF TGTGCCAGTAGTATAGGGGACAGGGGGAGAAATGGCTACACCTTC TRBD1 . TRBJ1-2 TRBV19
CASSPGTGGKDTQYF TGTGCCAGCTCACCAGGGACAGGGGGCAAAGATACGCAGTATTTT TRBD1 . TRBJ2-3 TRBV18
CASSLVPGTWNYGYTF TGTGCCAGCAGCTTGGTCCCAGGGACTTGGAACTATGGCTACACCTTC . . TRBJ1-2 TRBV5-5
CASSLLEWYTDTQYF TGTGCCAGCAGCTTGTTAGAATGGTACACAGATACGCAGTATTTT . . TRBJ2-3 TRBV11-1
CASSLGSGGTNEQFF TGTGCCAGCAGCTTAGGTAGCGGGGGGACAAATGAGCAGTTCTTC TRBD2 . TRBJ2-1 TRBV7-6
CASSKESGAVVQPQHF TGTGCCAGCAGCAAAGAATCAGGGGCGGTTGTTCAGCCCCAGCATTTT . . TRBJ1-5 TRBV21-1
CAISEGTGSNQPQHF TGTGCCATCAGTGAGGGGACAGGGAGCAATCAGCCCCAGCATTTT TRBD1 . TRBJ1-5 TRBV10-3
CASSFYRARGYTF TGTGCCAGCAGCTTTTACAGGGCCCGTGGCTACACCTTC . . TRBJ1-2 TRBV7-2
CASSFGQGKETQYF TGTGCCAGCAGCTTTGGACAGGGGAAAGAGACCCAGTACTTC TRBD1 . TRBJ2-5 TRBV7-9
CASGLAEETQYF TGTGCTAGTGGTTTGGCCGAAGAGACCCAGTACTTC . . TRBJ2-5 TRBV12-5
CASRGTSGENTGELFF TGTGCCAGCAGGGGTACTAGCGGCGAGAACACCGGGGAGCTGTTTTTT TRBD2 . TRBJ2-2 TRBV2
CASSDSGGAPDTQYF TGTGCCAGCAGTGATAGCGGGGGGGCTCCAGATACGCAGTATTTT TRBD2 few TRBJ2-3 TRBV6-1
CASSSPGQANYGYTF TGTGCCAGCAGTTCCCCGGGACAGGCTAACTATGGCTACACCTTC TRBD1 once TRBJ1-2 TRBV6-5
CASSLTRTGTTEAFF TGCGCCAGCAGCTTAACCAGGACAGGGACCACTGAAGCTTTCTTT TRBD1 . TRBJ1-1 TRBV5-1
CASILRGTEAFF TGTGCCAGCATTCTCAGGGGGACTGAAGCTTTCTTT TRBD1 . TRBJ1-1 TRBV6-1
CAWSVGDNQPQHF TGTGCCTGGAGTGTAGGGGACAATCAGCCCCAGCATTTT . . TRBJ1-5 TRBV30
CAISKTSGHSTDTQYF TGTGCCATCTCCAAGACTAGCGGGCATAGCACAGATACGCAGTATTTT TRBD2 . TRBJ2-3 TRBV10-3
CASSLEPLDRGRIDTQYF TGCGCCAGCAGCTTGGAACCATTGGACAGGGGTAGGATAGATACGCAGTATTTT TRBD1 . TRBJ2-3 TRBV5-1
CASSQLTIAPGLAGVGTGELFF TGCGCCAGCAGCCAACTCACGATCGCGCCGGGACTAGCGGGAGTGGGCACCGGGGAGCTGTTTTTT TRBD2 . TRBJ2-2 TRBV4-1
CASSPGLTGELFF TGTGCCAGCTCACCAGGACTCACCGGGGAGCTGTTTTTT . . TRBJ2-2 TRBV18
CASSITSGRQSEQYF TGTGCCAGTAGTATAACTAGCGGGAGGCAGTCCGAGCAGTACTTC TRBD2 once TRBJ2-7 TRBV19
CASSLAGGLNEQFF TGTGCCAGCAGCCTAGCGGGGGGGCTCAATGAGCAGTTCTTC TRBD2 . TRBJ2-1 TRBV6-5